What follows describes a single TCR beta chain. The sample belongs to a study of T-cell reconstitution after alpha-beta-depleted transplantation in children. Germline CDR1 is SGHRS and CDR2 is YFSETQ. The ends were cut back, 0 bases at V and 5 bases at J, with 11 bases in the middle. The CDR3 sequence is 14 residues long. During its preparation, the TCRbeta library received unique molecular identifiers. TCRdb re-analysed the PCR reads in MiXCR, keeping a single row per CDR3 protein. The data show around 480,000 distinct CDR3 sequences, around a third seen once. The chain is built from TRBV5-1 and TRBJ2-5; D is ambiguous. This sequence originates from a human donor who donated a stem cell graft to a child with aplastic anemia. The specimen comprised PBMCs from the stem cell graft donor, sampled from the stem cell graft. The CDR3 sequence is CASSLDRSEETQYF. CDR3 in DNA: TGCGCCAGCAGCTTGGACAGAAGCGAGGAGACCCAGTACTTC.